The 16 T cell receptor beta chains below were found in one sample sequenced in a study of blood T cell repertoires in COVID-19. Assay used: immunoSEQ multiplex PCR; TCRdb lists only in-frame clones, some missing. The profile shows 200,000 or so clones, 80% to 90% of them singletons. Input material: peripheral blood. Receptors were obtained from a woman of 80 years or more with acute or convalescent COVID-19.

The chain uses TRBV2 and TRBJ2-5; D perhaps matches TRBD1 (5 bases). Germline V lookup: CDR1 SNHLY, CDR2 FYNNEI. Trimming stripped 4 bases from V and 4 bases from J, with 13 bases between. The CDR3 runs 14 residues. The CDR3 DNA follows: TGTGCCAGCAGTGCATTCAGGGCGGCAGAGACCCAGTACTTC. This codes for CASSAFRAAETQYF.

The chain recombines TRBV30 with TRBJ2-5, with D unresolved. This CDR3 spans 12 amino acids. Trimming shortened V by 4 bases and J by 2 bases, and 8 bases separated the two germline ends. Germline lookup yields CDR1 GTSNPN and CDR2 SVGIG (reference sequence). For the CDR3, the DNA is TGTGCCTGGACTCCAGTACAAGAGACCCAGTACTTC. Its protein product is CAWTPVQETQYF.

The chain combines TRBV4-3 with TRBJ2-7; perhaps TRBD2 as D (6 bases). Trimming stripped 0 bases from V and 3 bases from J, with 18 bases between. The CDR3 spans 17 residues. Germline V lookup: CDR1 LGHNA, CDR2 YSLEER. CDR3 sequence: CASSQDLGAASDYEQYF. The DNA for the CDR3 is TGCGCCAGCAGCCAAGATCTTGGGGCGGCTAGCGACTACGAGCAGTACTTC.

In the case of this clone: The same CDR3 arises from other DNA sequences in this sample as well. V usage is TRBV19 and J usage is TRBJ1-2; 7 positions match TRBD1. CDR1 is LNHDA, CDR2 SQIVND, per germline (reference sequence). The CDR3 length is 14 residues. The V gene end was trimmed by 2 bases and the J gene end by 4 bases; junction bases not matched to a gene: 4. The CDR3 bases are TGTGCCAGTAGTATAACAGGGGCAGGCTATGGCTACACCTTC. It is translated as CASSITGAGYGYTF.

This sequence joins TRBV6-5 and TRBJ2-2, with 8 bases fitting TRBD1. Per the germline V gene, CDR1 is MNHEY and CDR2 is SVGAGI. V gave up 6 bases and J gave up 4 bases; unmatched junction bases: 4. The CDR3 has 14 amino acids. The CDR3 reads CASSRGQSTGELFF. The CDR3 DNA reads TGTGCCAGCAGCAGGGGGCAAAGCACCGGGGAGCTGTTTTTT.

The rearrangement uses TRBV25-1 and TRBJ2-4, with D tentatively TRBD1 (5 bases). CDR1 and CDR2 from the germline V gene are MGHDK and SYGVNS. The V and J ends lost 5 bases and 4 bases respectively, with 9 bases between them. This CDR3 comprises 13 residues. The chain's CDR3 is CASSLAGKNIQYF. The CDR3 DNA follows: TGTGCCAGCAGTTTGGCAGGGAAAAACATTCAGTACTTC. The complete variable domain, with remaining parts taken from reference TRBV25-1 and TRBJ2-4, reads EADIYQTPRYLVIGTGKKITLECSQTMGHDKMYWYQQDPGMELHLIHYSYGVNSTEKGDLSSESTVSRIRTEHFPLTLESARPSHTSQYLCASSLAGKNIQYFGAGTRLSVL.

As to this clone: Other DNA sequences within the sample encode an identical CDR3. The genes are TRBV5-1 and TRBJ2-5, with TRBD2 matching over 9 bases. V shed 1 base, J shed 3 bases, and the junction held 1 base outside the gene matches. The CDR3 totals 14 residues. Germline V gives CDR1 SGHRS, CDR2 YFSETQ. This CDR3 is CASSLSGGKETQYF. As DNA, the CDR3 is TGCGCCAGCAGCTTGAGCGGGGGGAAAGAGACCCAGTACTTC.

The rearrangement links TRBV7-9 to TRBJ2-7; 8 bases line up with TRBD2. The CDR3 is made up of 15 amino acids. Trimming at V came to 4 bases and at J to 2 bases, leaving 7 bases not matched to a gene. Germline CDR1 is SEHNR and CDR2 is FQNEAQ (reference sequence). The CDR3 sequence: CASSSILGGAYEQYF. DNA for the CDR3: TGTGCCAGCAGCTCCATTCTCGGGGGGGCCTACGAGCAGTACTTC.

V is TRBV3-1 (or the pseudogene TRBV3-2) and J is TRBJ1-1, with D perhaps TRBD1 (5 bases). Deletions cut 5 bases from V and 1 base from J, with 8 bases between. The CDR3 covers 13 residues. Germline CDR1 is LGHDT and CDR2 is YNNKEL (reference sequence). DNA of the CDR3: TGTGCCAGCAGCGCTCAGGGGAACACTGAAGCTTTCTTT. Translated: CASSAQGNTEAFF.

This clone has only one observation. This sequence joins TRBV10-3 and TRBJ2-1; tentatively, D is TRBD1 (6 bases). CDR3 size: 14 residues. Trimming cost V 4 bases and J 4 bases, with 11 bases left between them. The germline V gene has CDR1 ENHRY and CDR2 SYGVKD. The CDR3 protein is CAISGRDRYNEQFF. In nucleotides, the CDR3 is TGTGCCATCAGTGGTAGAGACAGGTACAATGAGCAGTTCTTC.

CDR3 region: CASSLAAGPILEQYF. The CDR3 nucleotides are TGTGCCAGCAGCTTAGCGGCGGGGCCGATCCTCGAGCAGTACTTC. This chain uses TRBV7-2 with TRBJ2-7, with D perhaps TRBD2 (6 bases). Germline values: CDR1 SGHTA, CDR2 FQGNSA. V was shortened by 0 bases and J by 6 bases, with 15 bases between the two germline ends. The length of the CDR3 is 15 residues.

This clone has only a few counts. The chain links TRBV7-3 to TRBJ1-4, with D tentatively TRBD1 (6 bases). The V gene's germline CDR1 is SGHTA and CDR2 FQGTGA. There are 15 residues in the CDR3. Trimming cost V 2 bases and J 3 bases, with 10 bases left between them. The CDR3 nucleotides are TGTGCCAGCAGCTTATACAGGGAACCTAATGAAAAACTGTTTTTT. This sequence encodes CASSLYREPNEKLFF.

This clone came up once. V gene TRBV27 combines with J gene TRBJ2-5, with TRBD2 matching over 7 bases. Per germline, CDR1 MNHEY and CDR2 SMNVEV (reference sequence). After removal of 6 bases from V and 5 bases from J, the junction contained 9 bases not matched to a gene. The CDR3 length is 14 residues. Here the CDR3 reads CASSQLTSRETQYF. The CDR3 DNA reads TGTGCCAGCAGCCAGTTGACTAGCCGGGAGACCCAGTACTTC.

The V call is TRBV29-1, the J call TRBJ2-5; 7 bases are a match to TRBD1. Per germline, CDR1 SQVTM and CDR2 ANQGSEA. V trimming: 7 bases; J trimming: 3 bases; junction bases outside the gene matches: 5. This CDR3 contains 12 residues. The CDR3 region has the DNA TGCAGCGGCAGACAGGGCGAAGAGACCCAGTACTTC. Protein: CSGRQGEETQYF.

V usage is TRBV19 and J usage is TRBJ2-7, with D possibly being TRBD1 (6 bases). Per the germline V gene, CDR1 is LNHDA and CDR2 is SQIVND (reference sequence). The CDR3 totals 15 residues. Trimming pared 4 bases from V and 3 bases from J, leaving 16 bases between. CDR3 nucleotides: TGTGCCAGTAGTACGGACAGCCAAGTAAACTACGAGCAGTACTTC. Translated, it gives CASSTDSQVNYEQYF.

The V call is TRBV28, the J call TRBJ2-3; D is perhaps TRBD2 (7 bases). Germline CDR1 and CDR2: MDHEN and SYDVKM. The CDR3 runs to 15 residues. With 2 bases removed from V and 1 base from J, the gap between germline ends came to 10 bases. Here the CDR3 DNA reads TGTGCCAGCAGTTTAATAGGGGGGGGCACAGATACGCAGTATTTT. Amino acids: CASSLIGGGTDTQYF.